The T cell receptor beta chain under discussion was sequenced for a study of CD8+ T cells in alopecia areata. Separation by sorting yielded CD4+ and CD8+ T cells from PBMCs. The length of the CDR3 is 13 residues. V gave up 4 bases and J gave up 4 bases, with 11 bases separating them. Per germline, CDR1 SQVTM and CDR2 ANQGSEA. Study findings and constraints: Mice gave a clearer picture of TCR sharing than patients did, possibly for HLA-related reasons.

Sequencing used cDNA as its template, made by extracting RNA and reverse transcribing it. TCRdb's table, derived via immunoSEQ multiplex PCR, lists solely in-frame clones and lacks some. Of roughly 120,000 clones in the sample, about two fifths were seen once. Concerning this clone: The antigen remains undetermined.

This clonotype originated in a human donor with alopecia areata. V and J are TRBV29-1 and TRBJ1-3; a possible D gene is TRBD1 (6 bases). Sequences were obtained from CD4+ T cells sorted from blood. CDR3 protein: CSVGRTEGNTIYF. CDR3 sequence (DNA): TGCAGCGTTGGGAGGACAGAGGGAAACACCATATATTTT.